What follows describes a single T cell receptor (beta chain). It lacks a known antigen. Per-nucleotide qualities are absent, and no much larger clonotype sits a single base away. Taken from cysteine to phenylalanine, the CDR3 has 15 residues. Here the CDR3 DNA is all that survives: 45 bases in frame from base 1. Per the germline V gene (reference sequence), SGHAT is the CDR1 and FQDESV is the CDR2. Ends trimmed: V by 1 base, J by 4 bases; bases unmatched to a gene: 5. This sample was taken from a study of blood T cell repertoires in COVID-19 (dated by TCRdb to 2020 to 2022). Study-level background: Collaborator samples came from the United States, Italy and Spain and covered acute and convalescent phases of COVID-19. The material from the prospective study consisted of cDNA or gDNA derived from T cells, B-cell-depleted T cells, or PBMCs. Deeply sampled blood TCRbeta repertoires from subjects exposed to, actively infected with, or recovered from COVID-19 were included in the dataset. The repertoires were made available in a free public database intended to serve as a resource for research on the immune response to SARS-CoV-2. Samples came from the ongoing ImmuneRACE study (first 160 participants) plus 1,254 subjects from 6 global collaborators. Sample metadata almost always included a de-identified subject ID, COVID-19 status, age in years and sex. Where available, HLA class I and class II types were taken from metadata supplied by the sample provider and were not determined by assay-based typing. Overall results and qualifications from the work: Clinical and demographic metadata were provided uncurated, with the amount varying by source and participant.

In Seattle, one collaborating source enrolled patients while the infection was active and tracked those patients longitudinally over the course of disease. The collaborating institutions used their own protocols to collect whole blood in K2EDTA tubes. For TCRbeta analysis, collaborators shipped samples in one of three forms: frozen whole blood, isolated PBMCs, or DNA extracted from either of those sample types. TCRbeta CDR3 regions were amplified from genomic DNA using the immunoSEQ Assay, a bias-controlled multiplex PCR. As for the authors' bioinformatics: Within the assay, amplification of reference gene primers was used to estimate how many nucleated cells each sample contained. To quantify the absolute abundance of each unique TCRbeta CDR3 rearrangement, sequence reads were collapsed and filtered. For each sample, productive Simpson clonality was calculated by taking the square root of Simpson's diversity index across productive rearrangements. Here the immuneACCESS table is served through TCRdb, limited to in-frame sequences with V and J called. Missing clones are a known gap in these copies; in checked studies unresolved V genes cover under half, and the rest lacks a known reason. The V and J calls and clone size come from that table; D and trimming were worked out from the DNA. The table for this sample lists around 60,000 clones; 72% of them were counted only once. The ten largest clones capture 4% to 5.5% of the sample.

In this chain, TRBV11-1 is recombined with TRBJ2-3, with 7 bases matching TRBD1. The TCR comes from a woman in her 70s with COVID-19, enrolled during active disease. Sequenced input: peripheral blood. The CDR3 here reads CASSLDRGPADTQYF. The nucleotide sequence reads TGTGCCAGCAGCTTAGACAGGGGCCCGGCAGATACGCAGTATTTT.